A single sample gave rise to the 25 T cell receptor beta chains below, sequenced in a study of prognosis after radiotherapy for stage I lung cancer. Amplification of TCR beta CDR3 from genomic DNA used two-round multiplex PCR. The first round of PCR was done with primers that matched each TRBV and TRBJ gene. TCRdb re-derived calls from the multiplex PCR reads in MiXCR, one entry per CDR3 protein. The data contain about 31,000 distinct CDR3 sequences, around 30% of them singletons. The sequencing used PBMCs, collected before or after stereotactic body radiation therapy (not recorded which). The source is a donor at least 50 years old with non-small cell lung cancer.

This rearrangement joins TRBV20-1 to TRBJ2-5; 9 positions agree with TRBD2. This CDR3 has 13 amino acids. V dropped 7 bases and J dropped 1; count of bases not matched to a gene: 4. Germline V gene data show CDR1 as DFQATT and CDR2 as SNEGSKA (reference sequence). The CDR3 DNA reads TGCAGTGATAGGACTAGCGTCCAAGAGACCCAGTACTTC. Residues: CSDRTSVQETQYF.

This clonotype was counted many times. The CDR3 spells CASSLPAYPHEQYF. CDR3 in DNA: TGTGCCAGCAGTTTACCTGCGTACCCTCACGAGCAGTACTTC. J is TRBJ2-7 and V is TRBV27; D unclear. The CDR3 consists of 14 residues. V was cut by 2 bases and J by 5 bases, with 13 bases left in between. The germline V gene encodes CDR1 MNHEY and CDR2 SMNVEV (reference sequence).

This clonotype has a count of ten or more. V is TRBV7-2 and J is TRBJ2-2, with a weak D call TRBD2 (5 bases). This CDR3 is 13 amino acids long. Between the trimmed V and J ends, which lost 5 bases and 3 bases, there was a span of 7 bases. CDR1 and CDR2 from the germline V gene are SGHTA and FQGNSA. CDR3 in DNA: TGTGCCAGCAGCCCCGGGGACACCGGGGAGCTGTTTTTT. Its protein product is CASSPGDTGELFF.

This clonotype was seen at least ten times. This chain uses TRBV12-3 or TRBV12-4 with TRBJ1-1; D not certain. The CDR3 length is 13 residues. V was trimmed by 0 bases and J by 1 base, leaving 3 bases between them. The CDR3 region has the DNA TGTGCCAGCAGTTTAGCCAGGAACACTGAAGCTTTCTTT. Protein product: CASSLARNTEAFF.

As for this clonotype: Relative to the germline gene, one junction end is altered; a read error may explain this. In DNA form, the CDR3 reads TGTGCCAGCTCGGACAGGGGGAGCTACTATGGCTACACTTTC. It encodes CASSDRGSYYGYTF. The rearrangement joins TRBV2 to TRBJ1-2; TRBD1 matches at 10 bases. This CDR3 contains 14 residues. Germline V gene lookup returns CDR1 SNHLY and CDR2 FYNNEI.

The sample holds many counts of this clonotype. J is TRBJ2-3 and V is TRBV25-1, with D unresolved. V was shortened by 5 bases and J by 5 bases, with 5 bases between the two germline ends. Germline lookup yields CDR1 MGHDK and CDR2 SYGVNS. The CDR3 extends over 11 amino acids. The CDR3 region has the DNA TGTGCCAGCAGTCGAGGAGATACGCAGTATTTT. This translates into CASSRGDTQYF.

This clonotype was seen many times. V and J are TRBV2 and TRBJ2-1; 8 positions match TRBD1. V shed 4 bases, J shed 4 bases, and the junction held 9 bases outside the gene matches. The V gene's germline CDR1 is SNHLY and CDR2 FYNNEI. CDR3 size: 16 residues. The CDR3 nucleotides are TGTGCCAGCAGTGTCCCGACAGGGGCGCAATACAATGAGCAGTTCTTC. Translation gives CASSVPTGAQYNEQFF.

Remarks on this clonotype: Germline is not matched at one junction end, which may reflect a read error. The rearrangement links TRBV5-1 to TRBJ2-1; unclear D gene. In germline, CDR1 is SGHRS, CDR2 YFSETQ. The CDR3 totals 16 residues. The CDR3 region has the DNA TGCACCAGTAGCTTCGAACAGTCTGTTCGTGCCAGTGAGCAGTTCTTC. The encoded protein is CTSSFEQSVRASEQFF.

Ten or more counts support this clonotype. The chain links TRBV12-3 or TRBV12-4 to TRBJ1-2; D might be TRBD1 (5 bases). The CDR3 length is 14 residues. Trimming stripped 5 bases from V and 4 bases from J, with 14 bases between. DNA of the CDR3: TGTGCCAGCAGTAAAAGGGGACCGTCCTATGGCTACACCTTC. It translates to CASSKRGPSYGYTF.

The chain recombines TRBV6-1 with TRBJ1-2; TRBD1 is a possible D gene (5 bases). V was cut by 2 bases and J by 4 bases, with 11 bases left in between. CDR1 MNHNS and CDR2 SASEGT come from the germline V gene. The CDR3 sequence is 14 residues long. The chain's CDR3 is CASSERGSGYGYTF. The CDR3 DNA reads as TGTGCCAGCAGTGAACGGGGGAGCGGCTATGGCTACACCTTC.

This clonotype was observed many times. The chain combines TRBV2 with TRBJ1-4; D is possibly TRBD1 (6 bases). Trimming shortened V by 6 bases and J by 8 bases, and 16 bases separated the two germline ends. This CDR3 region has 14 residues. From germline, CDR1 is SNHLY and CDR2 FYNNEI. CDR3 coding DNA: TGTGCCAGCAGGGACAGACTGGGGGTAGAAAAACTGTTTTTT. Its protein is CASRDRLGVEKLFF.

In the case of this clonotype: This may be a read error: a much more frequent sequence differs by one nucleotide. The V and J genes are TRBV5-8 and TRBJ2-5; TRBD2 matches at 7 bases. J gave up 4 bases and V 6 bases, and 12 bases lay outside the gene matches. Per germline, CDR1 SGHTS and CDR2 YDEGEE. This CDR3 has 15 residues. The CDR3 sequence: CASILGLVGTETQYF. The CDR3 nucleotides are TGTGCCAGCATCTTAGGACTAGTCGGTACAGAGACCCAGTACTTC.

This clonotype has ten or more counts. The J gene is TRBJ1-2, the V gene TRBV6-1; a possible D gene is TRBD1 (6 bases). There are 15 residues in the CDR3. Germline lookup yields CDR1 MNHNS and CDR2 SASEGT. V dropped 11 bases and J dropped 0 bases, with 19 bases sitting between them. The CDR3 nucleotides are TGTGCCGCGGGGGGGCGCATTACAACTAACTATGGCTACACCTTC. It specifies CAAGGRITTNYGYTF.

Many counts were recorded for this clonotype. The J gene is TRBJ1-3, the V gene TRBV3-1; 10 nucleotides align to TRBD1. Germline lookup yields CDR1 LGHDT and CDR2 YNNKEL (reference sequence). Trimming cost V 3 bases and J 6 bases; bases outside gene matches: 8. There are 16 residues in the CDR3. CDR3 nucleotide sequence: TGTGCCAGCAGCCACACAAGACAGGGGGCTGAAAACACCATATATTTT. Residues: CASSHTRQGAENTIYF.

This clonotype has at least ten counts. V usage is TRBV28 and J usage is TRBJ2-7, with 7 bases fitting TRBD1. CDR3 length equals 14 residues. Germline lookup yields CDR1 MDHEN and CDR2 SYDVKM. Trimming at V came to 6 bases and at J to 0 bases, leaving 5 bases not matched to a gene. DNA of the CDR3: TGTGCCAGCAGCGGACAGGTACACTCCTACGAGCAGTACTTC. This codes for CASSGQVHSYEQYF.

CDR3 coding DNA: TGTGCCAGCAGTTACGGCGTCGGGATCACTGAAGCTTTCTTT. Translating gives CASSYGVGITEAFF. This chain uses TRBV6-2 or TRBV6-3 with TRBJ1-1, with D unresolved. V was clipped by 2 bases and J by 4 bases, with 11 bases between them. Germline CDR1 MNHEY, CDR2 SVGEGT. CDR3 length: 14 residues.

This chain links TRBV5-5 with TRBJ1-1; a weak D match, TRBD1 (5 bases). V lost 2 bases and J 1 base, leaving 12 bases between the germline ends. From germline, CDR1 is SGHKS and CDR2 YYEKEE (reference sequence). The CDR3 sequence is 15 residues long. CDR3 sequence reads: CASSLLPDRNTEAFF. CDR3 in DNA: TGTGCCAGCAGCTTACTACCCGACAGGAACACTGAAGCTTTCTTT.

This clonotype was seen many times. The chain combines TRBV5-1 with TRBJ2-7, with 11 bases fitting TRBD2. Germline CDR1 is SGHRS and CDR2 is YFSETQ. Trimming removed 5 bases from V and 1 base from J; junction bases left unmatched: 5. The CDR3 extends over 15 amino acids. For the CDR3, the DNA is TGCGCCAGCAGTCCGACTAGCGGGATGTCCTACGAGCAGTACTTC. Residues: CASSPTSGMSYEQYF.

This clonotype appeared many times. This sequence joins TRBV9 and TRBJ2-2, with 9 positions matching TRBD1. CDR1 and CDR2 from the germline V gene are SGDLS and YYNGEE. Unmatched junction bases numbered 2, after V lost 2 bases and J lost 3 bases. The CDR3 length is 15 residues. The CDR3 here is CASSVTGGDTGELFF. CDR3 DNA sequence: TGTGCCAGCAGCGTGACAGGGGGGGACACCGGGGAGCTGTTTTTT.

In its sample, this clonotype was seen many times. The chain recombines TRBV2 with TRBJ2-7; TRBD1 matches at 8 bases. This CDR3 contains 15 residues. The germline CDR1 and CDR2 sequences are SNHLY and FYNNEI. After removal of 8 bases from V and 0 bases from J, the junction contained 9 bases not matched to a gene. CDR3 sequence (DNA): TGTGCCAGCGATTTCCCCGGGACAGGCTCCTACGAGCAGTACTTC. This codes for CASDFPGTGSYEQYF. The full variable domain, completed using reference TRBV2 and TRBJ2-7, is EPEVTQTPSHQVTQMGQEVILRCVPISNHLYFYWYRQILGQKVEFLVSFYNNEISEKSEIFDDQFSVERPDGSNFTLKIRSTKLEDSAMYFCASDFPGTGSYEQYFGPGTRLTVT.

This clonotype was recorded once. The genes are TRBV6-1 and TRBJ2-7; 8 bases line up with TRBD2. CDR1 is MNHNS, CDR2 SASEGT, per germline. With 7 bases clipped from V and 7 bases from J, the junction kept 15 bases outside the gene matches. The CDR3 contains 15 residues. The CDR3: CASIPGLSGGREQYF. CDR3 DNA: TGTGCCAGCATTCCGGGACTATCGGGAGGGAGGGAGCAGTACTTC.

V usage is TRBV27 and J usage is TRBJ1-6; D uncertain. This CDR3 comprises 17 residues. Looked up from germline, CDR1 is MNHEY and CDR2 is SMNVEV (reference sequence). Trimming removed 0 bases from V and 0 bases from J, with 9 bases in between. CDR3 DNA sequence: TGTGCCAGCAGTTTATCGAATATCCTCTCCTATAATTCACCCCTCCACTTT. Amino acid sequence: CASSLSNILSYNSPLHF.

By sample fraction, this clonotype is medium-sized. The CDR3 sequence: CASKKLPTEVSEQFF. The DNA of the CDR3 is TGTGCCAGCAAGAAACTCCCGACGGAGGTTAGTGAGCAGTTCTTC. The chain links TRBV2 to TRBJ2-1; weak D call: TRBD2 (5 bases). CDR1 is SNHLY and CDR2 is FYNNEI in the germline V gene. The CDR3 is 15 residues long. Trimming removed 7 bases at V and 9 bases at J, with 22 bases between.

In this sample, this clonotype turned up many times. The J gene is TRBJ2-7, the V gene TRBV9, with TRBD2 matching 8 bases. The germline V gene has CDR1 SGDLS and CDR2 YYNGEE. This CDR3 is 15 amino acids long. J was trimmed by 0 bases and V by 4 bases; bases with no gene match: 6. The CDR3 loop reads CASSTQAGVSYEQYF. The CDR3 DNA follows: TGTGCCAGCAGCACTCAAGCGGGAGTCTCCTACGAGCAGTACTTC.

On this clonotype itself: This likely traces to a read error, being one base from a far larger clone. V gene TRBV6-8 combines with J gene TRBJ2-7, with 7 bases matching TRBD2. CDR3 length: 14 amino acids. In germline, CDR1 is MNHGY, CDR2 SAAAGT. The CDR3: CVSTGRLASYEQYF. In DNA, the CDR3 is TGTGTCAGCACCGGGAGACTAGCCTCCTACGAGCAGTACTTC.